The 23 T cell receptor beta chains listed next were all sequenced from one sample in a study of PD-L1 blockade in urothelial cancer (dated by TCRdb to about 2017). The library was built by means of the immunoSEQ multiplex PCR assay. TCRdb took over this immuneACCESS table, retaining in-frame rearrangements with V and J assigned. Such tables are incomplete; in checked studies, under half of the missing clones stem from an unresolved V gene, and the remainder is unexplained. The sample profile shows roughly 45,000 clones; roughly 82% of them were found once. Over 10% of the sample lies in the top ten. The label giving this sample's time point can be read as: peripheral blood 6 weeks after treatment start. Sequenced here: PBMCs, sampled around atezolizumab (anti-PD-L1) treatment. All receptors come from a man aged 55 to 69 with urothelial cancer.

This clone was detected only a few times. This chain connects TRBV6-5 to TRBJ1-1; TRBD1 is a possible D gene (6 bases). V lost 4 bases, J lost 0 bases, and 9 bases lay in between. Germline V gene data show CDR1 as MNHEY and CDR2 as SVGAGI. There are 14 residues in the CDR3. CDR3 DNA sequence: TGTGCCAGCAGTTGGACAGACATGAACACTGAAGCTTTCTTT. Translation: CASSWTDMNTEAFF.

The V call is TRBV11-2, the J call TRBJ2-5, with D perhaps matching TRBD1 (6 bases). CDR3 length equals 15 residues. Germline values: CDR1 SGHAT, CDR2 FQNNGV. Trimming took 4 bases from V and 7 from J, leaving 19 bases between them. The CDR3 DNA is TGTGCCAGCAGCTCCGGAACAGGGCTTATTGGGACCCAGTACTTC. This encodes CASSSGTGLIGTQYF.

CDR3 bases: TGTGCCAGTAGCACACAGGAGGGGAGATTCTACACCTTC. Translating gives CASSTQEGRFYTF. The rearrangement uses TRBV19 and TRBJ1-2; D might be TRBD1 (5 bases). Germline V CDR1 and CDR2: LNHDA, SQIVND (reference sequence). The CDR3 has 13 residues. V lost 6 bases and J 10 bases, leaving 18 bases between the germline ends.

This clone was observed once. This chain joins TRBV11-2 and TRBJ2-5; possibly TRBD1 for D (5 bases). V was trimmed by 5 bases and J by 4 bases, leaving 20 bases between them. The germline V gene has CDR1 SGHAT and CDR2 FQNNGV. The length of the CDR3 is 16 residues. CDR3 region: CASSMDGRDWGETQYF. The CDR3 nucleotides read TGTGCCAGCAGCATGGATGGCAGGGATTGGGGAGAGACCCAGTACTTC.

This clone was recorded a few times. This sequence joins TRBV27 and TRBJ2-1, with D perhaps TRBD2 (6 bases). The CDR3 spans 17 residues. The V end lost 8 bases, the J end lost 0 bases, and 20 bases lay between the germline ends. CDR1 and CDR2 from the germline V gene are MNHEY and SMNVEV (reference sequence). The CDR3 sequence is CASASRGGTSSYNEQFF. CDR3 nucleotides: TGTGCCAGCGCTTCGCGGGGCGGAACTAGCTCCTACAATGAGCAGTTCTTC.

The chain combines TRBV11-2 with TRBJ1-1; D might be TRBD1 (5 bases). Germline values: CDR1 SGHAT, CDR2 FQNNGV. This CDR3 region has 14 residues. Trimming took off 1 base at V and 5 bases at J, with 11 bases between the two ends. The CDR3 bases are TGTGCCAGCAGCTTAGCCAGGGATCGGACTGAAGCTTTCTTT. This encodes CASSLARDRTEAFF.

This clone was detected only once. The genes are TRBV7-6 and TRBJ2-3; possible D gene TRBD1, 6 bases. This CDR3 region has 14 residues. Trimming stripped 5 bases from V and 6 bases from J, with 15 bases between. Per germline, CDR1 SGHVS and CDR2 FNYEAQ. The CDR3 here is CASSQGGVGDTQYF. CDR3 sequence (DNA): TGTGCCAGCAGCCAAGGGGGTGTGGGCGATACGCAGTATTTT.

This clone was seen once. The V gene is TRBV7-8, the J gene TRBJ2-7; D not resolved. Germline V gives CDR1 SGHVS, CDR2 FQNEAQ. V gave up 1 base and J gave up 4 bases, with 11 bases separating them. The CDR3 is 14 amino acids. CDR3 region: CASSLGEAKYEQYF. Here the CDR3 DNA reads TGTGCCAGCAGCTTAGGTGAAGCCAAGTACGAGCAGTACTTC.

V gene TRBV18 combines with J gene TRBJ2-7; D is perhaps TRBD1 (5 bases). The CDR3 extends over 15 amino acids. Trimming stripped 2 bases from V and 0 bases from J, with 11 bases between. The germline gives CDR1 KGHSH, CDR2 LQKENI. The DNA of the CDR3 is TGTGCCAGCTCACCAGGATTCGACAGCTCCTACGAGCAGTACTTC. As protein: CASSPGFDSSYEQYF.

V usage is TRBV7-9 and J usage is TRBJ1-1, with 8 bases that match TRBD1. This CDR3 is 16 amino acids long. J was trimmed by 4 bases and V by 0 bases; bases with no gene match: 7. Germline V lookup: CDR1 SEHNR, CDR2 FQNEAQ (reference sequence). The CDR3 DNA reads as TGTGCCAGCAGCTTAGCGGGGACAGGAGTAGGCACTGAAGCTTTCTTT. Amino acids: CASSLAGTGVGTEAFF.

This chain connects TRBV28 to TRBJ2-7; TRBD1 matches 8 bases. V dropped 7 bases and J dropped 4; count of bases not matched to a gene: 12. The CDR3 has 15 residues. Germline CDR1 and CDR2: MDHEN and SYDVKM. The DNA of the CDR3 is TGTGCCAGCACTCTTCCTTATGGACAGGGATACGAGCAGTACTTC. Translating gives CASTLPYGQGYEQYF.

The chain uses TRBV4-3 and TRBJ2-1, with TRBD2 identical over 7 bases. This CDR3 region has 17 residues. J gave up 1 base and V 2 bases, and 8 bases lay outside the gene matches. CDR1 is LGHNA and CDR2 is YSLEER in the germline V gene. In DNA form, the CDR3 reads TGCGCCAGCAGCCAAAACGTGGCGGGAGTTTCCTACAATGAGCAGTTCTTC. This translates into CASSQNVAGVSYNEQFF.

This chain links TRBV7-9 with TRBJ1-1; 8 bases line up with TRBD1. The CDR3 spans 14 residues. V shed 3 bases, J shed 4 bases, and the junction held 4 bases outside the gene matches. Per germline, CDR1 SEHNR and CDR2 FQNEAQ (reference sequence). CDR3 amino acids: CASSFDTGGTEAFF. CDR3 in DNA: TGTGCCAGCAGCTTCGATACAGGGGGCACTGAAGCTTTCTTT.

This clone was detected only once. The rearrangement uses TRBV29-1 and TRBJ1-2, with 7 positions matching TRBD1. V lost 5 bases to trimming and J lost 6 bases; unmatched junction nucleotides: 12. The CDR3 runs 14 residues. Per germline, CDR1 SQVTM and CDR2 ANQGSEA. CDR3 residues: CSVSTTGNSNGYTF. The CDR3 DNA follows: TGCAGCGTTTCTACGACAGGGAATAGTAATGGCTACACCTTC.

The chain carries TRBV6-5 and TRBJ1-4, with 7 bases matching TRBD1. This CDR3 is 14 amino acids long. Germline CDR1 and CDR2: MNHEY and SVGAGI. V lost 6 bases to trimming and J lost 5 bases; unmatched junction nucleotides: 6. CDR3 region: CASRTGTDNEKLFF. Here the CDR3 DNA reads TGTGCCAGCAGAACCGGGACAGACAATGAAAAACTGTTTTTT.

The chain joins TRBV6-5 to TRBJ1-1; D remains ambiguous. This CDR3 comprises 15 residues. Trimming left V 7 bases short and J 4 bases short, with 19 bases between. Germline V lookup: CDR1 MNHEY, CDR2 SVGAGI. This chain's CDR3 is CASNVEVGVGTEAFF. CDR3 DNA sequence: TGTGCCAGCAACGTAGAGGTCGGGGTGGGCACTGAAGCTTTCTTT.

The genes are TRBV10-2 and TRBJ2-1; 8 bases map to TRBD2. The CDR3 runs 17 residues. The germline V gene has CDR1 WSHSY and CDR2 SAAADI. V lost 6 bases and J lost 4; bases outside the gene matches: 14. The CDR3 region has the DNA TGCGCCAGCAGAGACCTAGCGGCGGGGGGCTGGTACAATGAGCAGTTCTTC. It is translated as CASRDLAAGGWYNEQFF.

This clone was picked up a small number of times. V is TRBV5-1 and J is TRBJ1-2, with 9 bases identical to TRBD1. V shed 0 bases and J 8 bases; nucleotides not matched to a gene: 5. Germline V CDR1 and CDR2: SGHRS, YFSETQ. This CDR3 is 14 amino acids long. The CDR3 sequence is CASSLDGQGRGYTF. CDR3 in DNA: TGCGCCAGCAGCTTGGATGGACAGGGGAGAGGCTACACCTTC.

J is TRBJ1-2 and V is TRBV4-2; TRBD1 might be the D (6 bases). Germline CDR1 reads LGHNA; CDR2 reads YNFKEQ. Trimming pared 0 bases from V and 5 bases from J, leaving 13 bases between. The CDR3 covers 15 residues. Here the CDR3 DNA reads TGTGCCAGCAGCCAAGATTTAGAGGGGGTATATGGCTACACCTTC. This encodes CASSQDLEGVYGYTF.

The chain joins TRBV10-3 to TRBJ1-3; 7 positions agree with TRBD1. Germline CDR1 reads ENHRY; CDR2 reads SYGVKD. The CDR3 has 15 amino acids. V lost 8 bases and J lost 1; bases outside the gene matches: 8. CDR3 in DNA: TGTGCCATCGGACACGACAGGGCGTCTGGAAACACCATATATTTT. This sequence encodes CAIGHDRASGNTIYF.

This clone appeared once. The chain recombines TRBV15 with TRBJ1-2, with 7 nucleotides matching TRBD1. There are 15 residues in the CDR3. The ends lost 3 bases at V and 4 bases at J; junction bases unmatched: 8. Germline V CDR1 and CDR2: LNHNV, YYDKDF (reference sequence). CDR3 nucleotide sequence: TGTGCCACCAGCAGGCCCGGGACAGTCATCTATGGCTACACCTTC. This translates into CATSRPGTVIYGYTF.

The chain is built from TRBV7-9 and TRBJ2-5; 7 nucleotides align to TRBD1. Unmatched junction bases numbered 6, after V lost 6 bases and J lost 5 bases. Germline V CDR1 and CDR2: SEHNR, FQNEAQ (reference sequence). The CDR3 runs to 13 residues. DNA for the CDR3: TGTGCCAGCAGTCCAGACAGGGTCGAGACCCAGTACTTC. This codes for CASSPDRVETQYF. The variable domain in full, with the rest retrieved from reference TRBV7-9 and TRBJ2-5, is DTGVSQNPRHKITKRGQNVTFRCDPISEHNRLYWYRQTLGQGPEFLTYFQNEAQLEKSRLLSDRFSAERPKGSFSTLEIQRTEQGDSAMYLCASSPDRVETQYFGPGTRLLVL.

This chain links TRBV6-5 with TRBJ2-7; no reliable D call. Germline V gene lookup returns CDR1 MNHEY and CDR2 SVGAGI. The V end was cut by 2 bases, the J end by 6 bases, with 11 bases between. The CDR3 contains 13 residues. The CDR3 sequence: CASSYKSLGEQYF. CDR3 nucleotide sequence: TGTGCCAGCAGTTACAAAAGCCTTGGCGAGCAGTACTTC.